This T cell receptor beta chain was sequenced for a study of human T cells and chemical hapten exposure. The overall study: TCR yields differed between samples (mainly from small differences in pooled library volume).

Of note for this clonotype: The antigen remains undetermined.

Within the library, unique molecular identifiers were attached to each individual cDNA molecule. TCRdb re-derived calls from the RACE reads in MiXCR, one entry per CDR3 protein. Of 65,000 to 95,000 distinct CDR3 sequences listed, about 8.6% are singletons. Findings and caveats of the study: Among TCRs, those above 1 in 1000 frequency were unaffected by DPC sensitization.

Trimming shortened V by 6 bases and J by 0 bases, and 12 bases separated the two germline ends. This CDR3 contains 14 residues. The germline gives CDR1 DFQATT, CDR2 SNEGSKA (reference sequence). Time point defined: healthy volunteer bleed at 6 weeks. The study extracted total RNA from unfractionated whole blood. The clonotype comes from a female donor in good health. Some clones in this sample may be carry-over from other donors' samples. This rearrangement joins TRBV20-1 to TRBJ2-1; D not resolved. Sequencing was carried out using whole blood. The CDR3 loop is CSADSLSSYNEQFF. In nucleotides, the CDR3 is TGCAGTGCCGACTCGCTGAGCTCCTACAATGAGCAGTTCTTC.